This T cell receptor (beta chain) comes out of a study of control samples from healthy donors and cancer patients. V trimming: 3 bases; J trimming: 0 bases; junction bases outside the gene matches: 2. The CDR3 sequence is 15 residues long. Germline V gene data show CDR1 as SNHLY and CDR2 as FYNNEI. TCRdb's table, derived via immunoSEQ multiplex PCR, lists solely in-frame clones and lacks some. The table lists roughly 86,000 clones, about nine tenths of them singletons. What was sequenced was blood. The chain carries TRBV2 and TRBJ1-3, with 7 bases that match TRBD1. The clonotype originates from a woman between 18 and 29 years old in good health. Written as DNA, the CDR3 is TGTGCCAGCAGTGAGGACAGGATCTCTGGAAACACCATATATTTT. It codes for CASSEDRISGNTIYF.